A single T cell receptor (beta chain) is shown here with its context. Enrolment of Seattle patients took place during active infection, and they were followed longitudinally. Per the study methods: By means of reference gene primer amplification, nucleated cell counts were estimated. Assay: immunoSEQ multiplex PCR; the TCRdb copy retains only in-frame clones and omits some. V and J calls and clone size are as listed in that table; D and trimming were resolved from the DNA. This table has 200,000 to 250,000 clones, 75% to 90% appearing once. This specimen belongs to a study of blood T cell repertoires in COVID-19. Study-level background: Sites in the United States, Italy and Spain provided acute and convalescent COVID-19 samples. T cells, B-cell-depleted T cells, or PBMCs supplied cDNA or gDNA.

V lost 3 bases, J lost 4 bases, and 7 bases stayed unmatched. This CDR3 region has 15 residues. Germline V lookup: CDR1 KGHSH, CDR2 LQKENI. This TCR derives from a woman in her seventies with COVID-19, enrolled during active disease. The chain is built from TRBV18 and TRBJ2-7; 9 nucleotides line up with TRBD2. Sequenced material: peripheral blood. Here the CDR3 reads CASSPSLAGKYEQYF. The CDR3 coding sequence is TGTGCCAGCTCACCGTCGCTAGCGGGAAAGTACGAGCAGTACTTC.